A single sample is the source of the 28 T cell receptor beta chains below, sequenced in a study of blood T cell repertoires in COVID-19. Method: immunoSEQ multiplex PCR; TCRdb's copy keeps in-frame clones and lacks some. This repertoire shows around 300,000 clones, around 85% found once; its top ten account for 2% to 3%. The sequenced sample was PBMCs or T cells enriched from blood (not recorded which). Receptors were obtained from a woman aged 50 to 60 who had recovered from COVID-19.

This clone appeared a single time. V and J are TRBV19 and TRBJ1-1; weak D call: TRBD1 (6 bases). Trimming shortened V by 2 bases and J by 5 bases, and 15 bases separated the two germline ends. This CDR3 has 15 residues. CDR1 and CDR2 (germline): LNHDA, SQIVND (reference sequence). The CDR3 reads CASSINGGGRTEAFF. For the CDR3, the DNA is TGTGCCAGTAGTATAAATGGGGGGGGCAGAACTGAAGCTTTCTTT.

The V and J genes are TRBV20-1 and TRBJ2-7; D call uncertain. This CDR3 region has 11 residues. In germline, CDR1 is DFQATT, CDR2 SNEGSKA (reference sequence). The V end was cut by 0 bases, the J end by 6 bases, with 6 bases between. CDR3 DNA sequence: TGCAGTGCTAGAGATTTCAGCGAGCAGTACTTC. Its protein product is CSARDFSEQYF.

The rearrangement joins TRBV19 to TRBJ2-7, with TRBD1 matching over 9 bases. CDR1 is LNHDA and CDR2 is SQIVND in the germline V gene (reference sequence). After removal of 3 bases from V and 1 base from J, the junction contained 4 bases not matched to a gene. This CDR3 comprises 15 residues. Here the CDR3 reads CASSIAGTGSYEQYF. CDR3 nucleotides: TGTGCCAGTAGTATTGCCGGGACAGGGTCCTACGAGCAGTACTTC.

This sequence joins TRBV11-2 and TRBJ2-1; TRBD2 matches 9 bases. With V trimmed by 3 bases and J by 8 bases, 5 bases remained unmatched. Germline lookup yields CDR1 SGHAT and CDR2 FQNNGV. This CDR3 comprises 14 residues. The CDR3 reads CASSFGGGADEQFF. In nucleotides, the CDR3 is TGTGCCAGCAGCTTCGGCGGGGGGGCTGATGAGCAGTTCTTC.

The V call is TRBV5-1, the J call TRBJ1-4; 7 bases map to TRBD1. The ends lost 5 bases at V and 5 bases at J; junction bases unmatched: 6. Germline V gene lookup returns CDR1 SGHRS and CDR2 YFSETQ. This CDR3 spans 14 amino acids. The CDR3 protein is CASRPDRENEKLFF. The CDR3, as DNA: TGCGCCAGCAGACCCGACAGGGAGAATGAAAAACTGTTTTTT.

The chain is built from TRBV24-1 and TRBJ2-2; D may be TRBD2 (6 bases). Germline V CDR1 and CDR2: KGHDR, SFDVKD. The ends were cut back, 4 bases at V and 2 bases at J, with 16 bases in the middle. The CDR3 extends over 17 amino acids. CDR3 DNA sequence: TGTGCCACCAGTGACATTTCCGGGGGTCACAACACCGGGGAGCTGTTTTTT. It is translated as CATSDISGGHNTGELFF.

The chain couples TRBV5-4 to TRBJ1-1; D might be TRBD1 (6 bases). The V end was cut by 1 base, the J end by 3 bases, with 10 bases between. The CDR3 sequence is 14 residues long. Germline V gene sequence: CDR1 SGHNT, CDR2 YYREEE (reference sequence). The CDR3 DNA follows: TGTGCCAGCAGCTTGAATGCAGGGGACACTGAAGCTTTCTTT. Translated: CASSLNAGDTEAFF.

The chain's CDR3 is CASSSRDTFGYNEQFF. CDR3 in DNA: TGTGCCAGTAGTTCCCGGGACACGTTTGGGTACAATGAGCAGTTCTTC. This sequence joins TRBV19 and TRBJ2-1, with D possibly being TRBD1 (6 bases). Per the germline V gene, CDR1 is LNHDA and CDR2 is SQIVND (reference sequence). The CDR3 runs 16 residues. Trimming removed 5 bases from V and 4 bases from J, with 18 bases in between.

This clone has a single count. The chain links TRBV3-1 (or the pseudogene TRBV3-2) to TRBJ1-1; 7 bases are shared with TRBD1. Unmatched junction bases numbered 2, after V lost 4 bases and J lost 0 bases. The CDR3 consists of 14 residues. Germline CDR1 LGHDT, CDR2 YNNKEL (reference sequence). The CDR3 DNA follows: TGTGCCAGCAGCCCGGGACAGTTGAACACTGAAGCTTTCTTT. It is translated as CASSPGQLNTEAFF.

The rearrangement joins TRBV20-1 to TRBJ1-1; maybe TRBD1 (6 bases). The CDR3 is 10 amino acids. CDR1 is DFQATT, CDR2 SNEGSKA, per germline (reference sequence). With 6 bases removed from V and 11 bases from J, the gap between germline ends came to 13 bases. In nucleotides, the CDR3 is TGCAGTGCCCAGGGACACTGGGCTTTCTTT. This gives the protein CSAQGHWAFF.

This chain joins TRBV15 and TRBJ1-5; no reliable D call. Per the germline V gene, CDR1 is LNHNV and CDR2 is YYDKDF (reference sequence). The CDR3 runs 11 residues. The V end lost 7 bases, the J end lost 4 bases, and 5 bases lay between the germline ends. The CDR3 nucleotides are TGTGCCACCATCCTAAATCAGCCCCAGCATTTT. This gives the protein CATILNQPQHF. The full variable domain, in which reference TRBV15 and TRBJ1-5 provide the parts outside the CDR3, is DAMVIQNPRYQVTQFGKPVTLSCSQTLNHNVMYWYQQKSSQAPKLLFHYYDKDFNNEADTPDNFQSRRPNTSFCFLDIRSPGLGDTAMYLCATILNQPQHFGDGTRLSIL.

The rearrangement uses TRBV7-8 and TRBJ1-5, with 9 nucleotides matching TRBD1. V shed 6 bases and J 4 bases; nucleotides not matched to a gene: 13. The CDR3 extends over 17 amino acids. Germline V gene data show CDR1 as SGHVS and CDR2 as FQNEAQ. CDR3 in amino acids: CASSSWGQGIGNQPQHF. CDR3 nucleotides: TGTGCCAGCAGTTCCTGGGGACAGGGAATAGGGAATCAGCCCCAGCATTTT.

CDR3 amino acids: CAGGDTGELFF. CDR3 DNA: TGTGCCGGAGGGGACACCGGGGAGCTGTTTTTT. The chain combines TRBV7-9 with TRBJ2-2; D may be TRBD2 (6 bases). V lost 11 bases and J 3 bases, leaving 7 bases between the germline ends. This CDR3 comprises 11 residues. Germline-derived CDR1 and CDR2 are SEHNR and FQNEAQ (reference sequence).

This chain uses TRBV5-1 with TRBJ2-3; a possible D gene is TRBD2 (5 bases). The CDR3 has 13 amino acids. The V gene's germline CDR1 is SGHRS and CDR2 YFSETQ. Trimming shortened V by 7 bases and J by 0 bases, and 9 bases separated the two germline ends. The chain's CDR3 is CASQRTSTDTQYF. The CDR3 DNA sequence: TGCGCCAGCCAACGGACTAGCACAGATACGCAGTATTTT.

The chain has TRBV19 and TRBJ2-2; D unclear. There are 13 residues in the CDR3. V lost 6 bases to trimming and J lost 1 base, with 6 bases between them. Germline CDR1 is LNHDA and CDR2 is SQIVND (reference sequence). In DNA, the CDR3 is TGTGCCAGTAGCGTAGAGAACACCGGGGAGCTGTTTTTT. Protein sequence: CASSVENTGELFF.

The rearrangement joins TRBV28 to TRBJ1-1, with 7 positions matching TRBD1. CDR1 MDHEN and CDR2 SYDVKM come from the germline V gene. The CDR3 has 14 residues. The V and J ends lost 6 bases and 5 bases, in that order; junction bases with no gene match: 9. CDR3 loop: CASSIPAGGTEAFF. CDR3 DNA: TGTGCCAGCAGCATACCTGCAGGGGGGACTGAAGCTTTCTTT.

The chain links TRBV21-1 to TRBJ1-6; the table's D call, TRBD1, was not checked against the DNA. TRBV21-1 is a pseudogene. The CDR3 sequence is 15 residues long. CDR3 DNA: TGTGCCAGCAGCAAAGGTCAGTTATATAATTCACCCCTCCACTTT. Translation gives CASSKGQLYNSPLHF.

In this sample, this clone turned up once. The CDR3 loop is CASSAGQHSNQPQHF. DNA of the CDR3: TGTGCCAGCAGCGCGGGACAGCACAGCAATCAGCCCCAGCATTTT. This chain connects TRBV5-8 to TRBJ1-5, with 7 bases aligning to TRBD1. In germline, CDR1 is SGHTS, CDR2 YDEGEE. The CDR3 sequence is 15 residues long. V lost 4 bases, J lost 1 base, and 5 bases stayed unmatched.

This chain uses TRBV9 with TRBJ1-2; the D gene is possibly TRBD1 (6 bases). Germline V gives CDR1 SGDLS, CDR2 YYNGEE. The V gene lost 0 bases and the J gene lost 4 bases, with 16 bases spanning the gap. The CDR3 is made up of 16 amino acids. The CDR3 protein is CASSVVGGTETYGYTF. For the CDR3, the DNA is TGTGCCAGCAGCGTAGTAGGGGGAACAGAGACCTATGGCTACACCTTC.

The chain couples TRBV7-9 to TRBJ2-1, with D tentatively TRBD2 (6 bases). CDR1 SEHNR and CDR2 FQNEAQ come from the germline V gene (reference sequence). The CDR3 sequence is 17 residues long. V was cut by 5 bases and J by 5 bases, with 22 bases left in between. The CDR3 DNA is TGTGCCAGCAGCGACGGGATTCTGGCTAGCGCCGACAATGAGCAGTTCTTC. Translation: CASSDGILASADNEQFF.

This clone was observed once. The V gene is TRBV7-3, the J gene TRBJ2-2; TRBD1 is a possible D gene (5 bases). The CDR3 sequence is 15 residues long. Germline CDR1 and CDR2: SGHTA and FQGTGA. V lost 7 bases to trimming and J lost 0 bases, with 12 bases between them. The CDR3 region is CASTTTGANTGELFF. The CDR3 region has the DNA TGTGCCAGCACCACAACAGGCGCGAACACCGGGGAGCTGTTTTTT.

The chain couples TRBV14 to TRBJ1-2; D ambiguous. The CDR3 extends over 13 amino acids. V lost 5 bases and J 4 bases, leaving 11 bases between the germline ends. Germline values: CDR1 SGHDN, CDR2 FVKESK. The DNA for the CDR3 is TGTGCCAGCAGCTCTGGGAGGGTCTATGGCTACACCTTC. The encoded protein is CASSSGRVYGYTF.

This rearrangement joins TRBV3-1 (or the pseudogene TRBV3-2) to TRBJ1-4; TRBD1 is a possible D gene (5 bases). CDR1 LGHDT and CDR2 YNNKEL come from the germline V gene (reference sequence). V was clipped by 4 bases and J by 7 bases, with 16 bases between them. The CDR3 runs to 15 residues. The CDR3 protein is CASSPPGGGGEKLFF. Written as DNA, the CDR3 is TGTGCCAGCAGCCCCCCTGGGGGAGGAGGTGAAAAACTGTTTTTT.

This clone was seen only a few times. The chain has TRBV25-1 and TRBJ1-3; 9 nucleotides agree with TRBD1. This CDR3 comprises 16 residues. Germline CDR1 is MGHDK and CDR2 is SYGVNS. Germline trimming cut 3 bases from V and 3 bases from J; bases unmatched to any gene: 6. This CDR3 is CASSDYRGLVGNTIYF. The DNA for the CDR3 is TGTGCCAGCAGTGACTACAGGGGGCTCGTTGGAAACACCATATATTTT.

The chain couples TRBV10-3 to TRBJ1-5; 7 nucleotides align to TRBD1. CDR1 is ENHRY and CDR2 is SYGVKD in the germline V gene. J lost 4 bases, V lost 11 bases, and 20 bases had no gene match. The CDR3 covers 17 residues. CDR3 coding DNA: TGTGCCCTTCCCCAGGTCGTCCGGGACAGAGCAAATCAGCCCCAGCATTTT. Its protein is CALPQVVRDRANQPQHF.

The V call is TRBV9, the J call TRBJ1-2; tentatively, D is TRBD1 (5 bases). Germline CDR1 reads SGDLS; CDR2 reads YYNGEE. The CDR3 has 15 amino acids. V was pared by 2 bases and J by 0 bases, with 11 bases between. The CDR3 coding sequence is TGTGCCAGCAGCGTCGGCAGGGAAGCTAACTATGGCTACACCTTC. This gives the protein CASSVGREANYGYTF. The full variable domain, in which reference TRBV9 and TRBJ1-2 provide the parts outside the CDR3, is DSGVTQTPKHLITATGQRVTLRCSPRSGDLSVYWYQQSLDQGLQFLIQYYNGEERAKGNILERFSAQQFPDLHSELNLSSLELGDSALYFCASSVGREANYGYTFGSGTRLTVV.

CDR3 in amino acids: CASSLRGLAGEPDTQYF. CDR3 nucleotides: TGCGCCAGCAGCTTGAGGGGACTAGCGGGAGAGCCAGATACGCAGTATTTT. The gene calls are TRBV5-1 and TRBJ2-3; the match to TRBD2 covers 14 bases. J gave up 4 bases and V 1 base, and 5 bases lay outside the gene matches. The germline V gene has CDR1 SGHRS and CDR2 YFSETQ. The CDR3 is 17 amino acids.

The gene calls are TRBV19 and TRBJ1-5, with D unclear. Germline loops: CDR1 LNHDA, CDR2 SQIVND (reference sequence). Trimming left V 6 bases short and J 0 bases short, with 12 bases between. There are 15 residues in the CDR3. The CDR3 loop is CASSPQSNSNQPQHF. The CDR3 DNA reads TGTGCCAGTAGCCCGCAGTCAAATAGCAATCAGCCCCAGCATTTT.